This TCR beta chain was profiled in a study of early T cells in non-severe SARS-CoV-2 infection. Study background: Sequencing targeted bulk RNA from unsorted whole blood, leaving chains unpaired.

Study-level results: VDJdb-based matching was biased toward anti-spike CD8 responses and missed private and CD4 specificities.

The CDR3 extends over 18 amino acids. Germline V gene lookup returns CDR1 MNHNS and CDR2 SASEGT. V dropped 0 bases and J dropped 0 bases, with 17 bases sitting between them. Of note for this clonotype: Its target is unknown.

Attachment of unique molecular identifiers to individual cDNA molecules was performed. Each CDR3 protein gets one entry after TCRdb re-called the 5' RACE reads with MiXCR. The profile shows 68,000 or so distinct CDR3 sequences, 12% of them singletons. J is TRBJ1-1 and V is TRBV6-1; no reliable D call. This clonotype was obtained from an adult who was a healthcare worker with PCR-confirmed SARS-CoV-2 infection or an uninfected control (not recorded which). The sequenced sample was whole blood. The CDR3 DNA reads TGTGCCAGCAGTGAAGCGCCTGGGCACACGAGGTTGAACACTGAAGCTTTCTTT. This codes for CASSEAPGHTRLNTEAFF.